These 18 T cell receptor beta chains came from one sample sequenced in a study of T-cell memory formation after mild COVID-19. One entry per CDR3 protein results from TCRdb running MiXCR on the 5' RACE reads. The repertoire includes about 350,000 distinct CDR3 sequences, approximately 15% of them detected once, and less than 25% sits in the top ten. The sample consisted of PBMCs or a T cell subset sorted from them (not recorded which). These receptors all come from a man younger than 30 who had mild COVID-19 (a few samples of this study predate the infection). Cell type and time point are not known.

This clonotype was seen at least ten times. V is TRBV15 and J is TRBJ2-7, with 7 positions matching TRBD2. The CDR3 has 15 residues. Germline lookup yields CDR1 LNHNV and CDR2 YYDKDF (reference sequence). The V and J ends lost 2 bases and 7 bases, in that order; junction bases with no gene match: 11. The CDR3 region has the DNA TGTGCCACCAGCAGATATAACGGGGGGTACGGAGAGCAGTACTTC. The encoded protein is CATSRYNGGYGEQYF.

The table lists this clonotype with a few counts. The chain is built from TRBV3-1 and TRBJ2-7; D might be TRBD1 or TRBD2, each matching 5 bases. CDR1 and CDR2 (germline): LGHDT, YNNKEL (reference sequence). The CDR3 runs to 13 residues. V was cut by 4 bases and J by 6 bases, with 13 bases left in between. CDR3 coding DNA: TGTGCCAGCAGCCCAACGGGACGGGGCGAGCAGTACTTC. Its protein product is CASSPTGRGEQYF.

This clonotype was counted many times. The chain couples TRBV4-2 to TRBJ1-2; TRBD1 might be the D (6 bases). CDR3 length: 13 residues. V shed 4 bases and J shed 4 bases, with 10 bases lying between them. CDR1 is LGHNA, CDR2 YNFKEQ, per germline. The CDR3 DNA reads as TGTGCCAGCAGCCGGACAGACGGCTATGGCTACACCTTC. This translates into CASSRTDGYGYTF.

The CDR3 protein is CASSLGVADNEQFF. In nucleotides, the CDR3 is TGTGCCAGCAGCTTAGGCGTGGCCGACAATGAGCAGTTCTTC. V usage is TRBV7-9 and J usage is TRBJ2-1; D is uncertain. Trimming removed 1 base at V and 5 bases at J, with 9 bases between. Germline CDR1 is SEHNR and CDR2 is FQNEAQ (reference sequence). The CDR3 totals 14 residues.

This clonotype came up a few times. This rearrangement joins TRBV6-5 to TRBJ2-7; D could derive from TRBD1 or TRBD2 (6 bases each). CDR3 size: 15 residues. The V end was cut by 1 base, the J end by 5 bases, with 15 bases between. Germline V lookup: CDR1 MNHEY, CDR2 SVGAGI. The CDR3, as DNA: TGTGCCAGCAGTTACTTGGGGGGCGCGTTTAACGAGCAGTACTTC. Translation gives CASSYLGGAFNEQYF.

This clonotype has at least ten counts. The chain joins TRBV19 to TRBJ2-1, with 9 positions matching TRBD2. This CDR3 has 19 residues. Germline V gene lookup returns CDR1 LNHDA and CDR2 SQIVND (reference sequence). J lost 0 bases, V lost 4 bases, and 13 bases had no gene match. CDR3 in amino acids: CASSRVPSGVLSSYNEQFF. In DNA, the CDR3 is TGTGCCAGTAGTAGGGTCCCTAGCGGGGTGCTTAGCTCCTACAATGAGCAGTTCTTC.

DNA of the CDR3: TGCAGCGTTGGGGTCGACGAGCAGTACTTC. It is translated as CSVGVDEQYF. The J gene is TRBJ2-7, the V gene TRBV29-1; no clear D gene. CDR1 is SQVTM, CDR2 ANQGSEA, per germline. The V and J ends lost 4 bases and 5 bases respectively, with 6 bases between them. The CDR3 is 10 amino acids.

This clonotype has a count of ten or more. V usage is TRBV29-1 and J usage is TRBJ2-5, with no clear D. Germline V CDR1 and CDR2: SQVTM, ANQGSEA. Trimming cost V 5 bases and J 2 bases, with 12 bases left between them. The CDR3 is made up of 13 amino acids. The CDR3 DNA sequence: TGCAGCGTTCGCCTCCTATCACAAGAGACCCAGTACTTC. This codes for CSVRLLSQETQYF. Full variable domain (outside the CDR3, taken from reference TRBV29-1 and TRBJ2-5): SAVISQKPSRDICQRGTSLTIQCQVDSQVTMMFWYRQQPGQSLTLIATANQGSEATYESGFVIDKFPISRPNLTFSTLTVSNMSPEDSSIYLCSVRLLSQETQYFGPGTRLLVL.

Only a few counts were recorded for this clonotype. The V call is TRBV7-2, the J call TRBJ2-7; 8 nucleotides agree with TRBD1. The CDR3 sequence is 13 residues long. Germline-derived CDR1 and CDR2 are SGHTA and FQGNSA. Trimming took 5 bases from V and 6 from J; bases not matched to a gene: 6. CDR3 region: CASSKWTGREQYF. The CDR3 DNA reads as TGTGCCAGCAGCAAGTGGACAGGGCGCGAGCAGTACTTC.

There are a few counts of this clonotype. This sequence joins TRBV10-3 and TRBJ1-5, with 8 nucleotides matching TRBD1. This CDR3 contains 13 residues. The trim removed 9 bases at V and 6 bases at J, leaving 7 bases unmatched. CDR1 is ENHRY, CDR2 SYGVKD, per germline. The CDR3 DNA sequence: TGTGCCATGTCAGGGGGCGAGGGTCAGCCCCAGCATTTT. It codes for CAMSGGEGQPQHF.

The rearrangement uses TRBV20-1 and TRBJ2-7, with D possibly TRBD2 on 5 matching bases. CDR3 length equals 12 residues. Germline lookup yields CDR1 DFQATT and CDR2 SNEGSKA (reference sequence). V lost 1 base, J lost 3 bases, and 7 bases lay in between. In nucleotides, the CDR3 is TGCAGTGCTAGAGGGGCGGGCTACGAGCAGTACTTC. Protein product: CSARGAGYEQYF.

This clonotype was observed a handful of times. This CDR3 reads CAISESRNYGYTF. The CDR3 DNA reads as TGTGCCATCAGTGAGTCGCGAAATTATGGCTACACCTTC. This chain joins TRBV10-3 and TRBJ1-2; D gene unclear. Germline V gene data show CDR1 as ENHRY and CDR2 as SYGVKD. The V and J ends lost 0 bases and 5 bases respectively, with 7 bases between them. The CDR3 runs to 13 residues.

In this sample, this clonotype turned up a few times. This chain links TRBV28 with TRBJ1-6; no clear D. The CDR3 contains 14 residues. Germline V gene lookup returns CDR1 MDHEN and CDR2 SYDVKM. Trimming cost V 4 bases and J 7 bases, with 11 bases left between them. This chain's CDR3 is CASSWAGTNSPLHF. As DNA, the CDR3 is TGTGCCAGCAGTTGGGCAGGCACAAATTCACCCCTCCACTTT.

In its sample, this clonotype was seen a few times. The rearrangement links TRBV12-3 or TRBV12-4 to TRBJ1-1; D is ambiguous. This CDR3 contains 13 residues. V lost 2 bases and J lost 4, with 8 bases in between. The CDR3 spells CASSLTRATEAFF. CDR3 coding DNA: TGTGCCAGCAGTTTAACCCGGGCCACTGAAGCTTTCTTT.

Of note for this clonotype: Just one base apart from a much larger clone, this may be a read error. The V and J genes are TRBV11-2 and TRBJ2-3; D unclear. Germline assignment: CDR1 SGHAT and CDR2 FQNNGV. The CDR3 runs 15 residues. The CDR3 DNA is TGTTCCAGCAGCTTAGAGGCTGGTTACACAGATACGCAGTATTTT. This translates into CSSSLEAGYTDTQYF.

This clonotype was detected many times. V is TRBV7-9 and J is TRBJ1-6, with 8 bases that match TRBD1. J was trimmed by 7 bases and V by 5 bases; bases with no gene match: 4. The CDR3 is 14 residues long. Germline lookup yields CDR1 SEHNR and CDR2 FQNEAQ (reference sequence). CDR3 residues: CASSPGQVNSPLHF. The CDR3, as DNA: TGTGCCAGCAGCCCGGGACAGGTCAATTCACCCCTCCACTTT.

The rearrangement uses TRBV7-8 and TRBJ1-3; maybe TRBD1 (6 bases). Germline V gene data show CDR1 as SGHVS and CDR2 as FQNEAQ. There are 15 residues in the CDR3. V was shortened by 5 bases and J by 1 base, with 12 bases between the two germline ends. This CDR3 reads CASSQLQGSGNTIYF. CDR3 DNA: TGTGCCAGCAGCCAACTGCAGGGGTCTGGAAACACCATATATTTT.

The chain carries TRBV7-9 and TRBJ2-5; perhaps TRBD1 as D (5 bases). V was cut by 3 bases and J by 2 bases, with 13 bases left in between. The CDR3 extends over 15 amino acids. Germline-derived CDR1 and CDR2 are SEHNR and FQNEAQ (reference sequence). The CDR3 sequence: CASSFAGSEQETQYF. The CDR3, as DNA: TGTGCCAGCAGCTTCGCAGGGTCGGAACAAGAGACCCAGTACTTC. Supplemented by reference TRBV7-9 and TRBJ2-5, the full variable domain reads DTGVSQNPRHKITKRGQNVTFRCDPISEHNRLYWYRQTLGQGPEFLTYFQNEAQLEKSRLLSDRFSAERPKGSFSTLEIQRTEQGDSAMYLCASSFAGSEQETQYFGPGTRLLVL.